These 25 T cell receptor beta chains share one sample of origin, sequenced in a study of T cells after yellow fever vaccination. TCRdb redid the calling of the 5' RACE reads with MiXCR, one entry per CDR3 protein. The profile shows about 230,000 distinct CDR3 sequences, about 7% of them singletons. The specimen comprised CD4+ T cells sorted from PBMCs, sampled on the day of the yellow fever booster vaccination. The source of these receptors is a man under 40 who received the YFV17D yellow fever vaccine.

This clonotype was found a few times. The V gene is TRBV20-1, the J gene TRBJ2-1; 10 bases agree with TRBD2. Germline V gives CDR1 DFQATT, CDR2 SNEGSKA (reference sequence). This CDR3 has 15 residues. V was pared by 6 bases and J by 8 bases, with 13 bases of the junction left unmatched. This CDR3 is CSATRLAGVVHEQFF. The CDR3 nucleotides are TGCAGTGCAACTCGACTAGCGGGCGTCGTACATGAGCAGTTCTTC.

This clonotype was detected ten times or more. The gene calls are TRBV11-2 and TRBJ1-6, with D perhaps matching TRBD1 (5 bases). Trimming took 5 bases from V and 4 from J, leaving 12 bases between them. Germline loops: CDR1 SGHAT, CDR2 FQNNGV. The CDR3 totals 15 residues. CDR3: CASSPQTAYNSPLHF. For the CDR3, the DNA is TGTGCCAGCAGCCCACAGACAGCTTATAATTCACCCCTCCACTTT.

A few counts support this clonotype. DNA for the CDR3: TGCGCCAGCAGCGCAACGAATGCAGATACGCAGTATTTT. The encoded protein is CASSATNADTQYF. The rearrangement uses TRBV5-1 and TRBJ2-3; D remains unclear. Germline-derived CDR1 and CDR2 are SGHRS and YFSETQ. The V gene lost 4 bases and the J gene lost 4 bases, with 10 bases spanning the gap. The CDR3 consists of 13 residues.

This clonotype has more than one count but fewer than ten. V is TRBV9 and J is TRBJ2-7, with TRBD1 matching over 12 bases. Looked up from germline, CDR1 is SGDLS and CDR2 is YYNGEE. The J segment lost 7 bases and the V segment lost 3 bases, leaving 8 bases of the junction unmatched. The CDR3 extends over 15 amino acids. The CDR3 loop is CASSATGTGGGEQYF. The CDR3 coding sequence is TGTGCCAGCAGCGCGACCGGGACAGGGGGCGGTGAGCAGTACTTC.

The rearrangement joins TRBV11-1 to TRBJ2-1; 10 positions agree with TRBD2. The CDR3 is 18 residues long. J gave up 9 bases and V 2 bases, and 16 bases lay outside the gene matches. In germline, CDR1 is SGHAT, CDR2 FQDESV (reference sequence). CDR3 region: CASSLSWTSGHKGIEQFF. For the CDR3, the DNA is TGTGCCAGCAGCTTATCTTGGACTAGCGGACACAAAGGGATTGAGCAGTTCTTC. The whole variable domain, filled in from reference TRBV11-1 and TRBJ2-1, reads EAEVAQSPRYKITEKSQAVAFWCDPISGHATLYWYRQILGQGPELLVQFQDESVVDDSQLPKDRFSAERLKGVDSTLKIQPAELGDSAMYLCASSLSWTSGHKGIEQFFGPGTRLTVL.

The chain uses TRBV29-1 and TRBJ2-5; the D gene could be TRBD1 or TRBD2 (5 bases each). The V end lost 3 bases, the J end lost 5 bases, and 7 bases lay between the germline ends. The germline V gene has CDR1 SQVTM and CDR2 ANQGSEA. The CDR3 consists of 11 residues. In nucleotides, the CDR3 is TGCAGCGTTGAGGGGACGGAGACCCAGTACTTC. As protein: CSVEGTETQYF. The full variable domain, completed using reference TRBV29-1 and TRBJ2-5, is SAVISQKPSRDICQRGTSLTIQCQVDSQVTMMFWYRQQPGQSLTLIATANQGSEATYESGFVIDKFPISRPNLTFSTLTVSNMSPEDSSIYLCSVEGTETQYFGPGTRLLVL.

The chain links TRBV5-1 to TRBJ2-3; TRBD2 matches 10 bases. V was clipped by 0 bases and J by 8 bases; unmatched bases: 12. This CDR3 has 17 residues. From germline, CDR1 is SGHRS and CDR2 YFSETQ. CDR3 nucleotide sequence: TGCGCCAGCAGCTTGGAAGGCCTAGCGGGAGTCCCCGTTACGCAGTATTTT. It codes for CASSLEGLAGVPVTQYF. Full variable domain (missing parts from reference TRBV5-1 and TRBJ2-3): KAGVTQTPRYLIKTRGQQVTLSCSPISGHRSVSWYQQTPGQGLQFLFEYFSETQRNKGNFPGRFSGRQFSNSRSEMNVSTLELGDSALYLCASSLEGLAGVPVTQYFGPGTRLTVL.

This sequence joins TRBV7-2 and TRBJ2-3; 7 bases agree with TRBD1. With 5 bases clipped from V and 6 bases from J, the junction kept 8 bases outside the gene matches. Germline CDR1 and CDR2: SGHTA and FQGNSA. The CDR3 contains 14 residues. CDR3 residues: CASSERQGPDTQYF. DNA for the CDR3: TGTGCCAGCAGCGAGCGACAGGGCCCGGATACGCAGTATTTT. Filled out from reference TRBV7-2 and TRBJ2-3, the complete variable domain reads GAGVSQSPSNKVTEKGKDVELRCDPISGHTALYWYRQSLGQGLEFLIYFQGNSAPDKSGLPSDRFSAERTGGSVSTLTIQRTQQEDSAVYLCASSERQGPDTQYFGPGTRLTVL.

This clonotype was found many times. The chain joins TRBV5-3 to TRBJ2-7; 10 bases fit TRBD2. TRBV5-3 has ORF status, its function being uncertain. V dropped 5 bases and J dropped 2; count of bases not matched to a gene: 4. This CDR3 spans 14 amino acids. The DNA of the CDR3 is TGTGCCAGAAGAAGCGGGAGGGCCGCCTACGAGCAGTACTTC. This sequence encodes CARRSGRAAYEQYF.

This clonotype was observed many times. The chain employs TRBV20-1 and TRBJ2-3; D not resolved. The CDR3 has 12 amino acids. Germline CDR1 and CDR2: DFQATT and SNEGSKA (reference sequence). The ends were cut back, 3 bases at V and 0 bases at J, with 4 bases in the middle. Written as DNA, the CDR3 is TGCAGTGCTAGCCCTAGCACAGATACGCAGTATTTT. It yields the protein CSASPSTDTQYF.

The rearrangement links TRBV5-1 to TRBJ2-3; 7 bases are a match to TRBD2. The CDR3 sequence is 15 residues long. V shed 3 bases, J shed 5 bases, and the junction held 9 bases outside the gene matches. CDR1 is SGHRS and CDR2 is YFSETQ in the germline V gene. CDR3 in amino acids: CASSSDIREEDTQYF. CDR3 DNA sequence: TGCGCCAGCAGCTCGGACATACGGGAGGAAGATACGCAGTATTTT.

The chain combines TRBV5-4 with TRBJ1-1; 7 nucleotides match TRBD1. This CDR3 has 15 residues. Germline loops: CDR1 SGHNT, CDR2 YYREEE (reference sequence). V lost 4 bases and J lost 2; bases outside the gene matches: 8. CDR3 DNA: TGTGCCAGCAGCCAGCCGGGACAGTTAAACACTGAAGCTTTCTTT. Amino acids: CASSQPGQLNTEAFF.

This clonotype was observed at least ten times. The chain combines TRBV5-1 with TRBJ2-1; 11 nucleotides match TRBD1. The J segment lost 8 bases and the V segment lost 4 bases, leaving 14 bases of the junction unmatched. Germline V lookup: CDR1 SGHRS, CDR2 YFSETQ. CDR3 length: 17 residues. Here the CDR3 reads CASSKPAGTGGSDEQFF. DNA for the CDR3: TGCGCCAGCAGCAAACCGGCCGGGACAGGGGGGAGTGATGAGCAGTTCTTC.

V is TRBV20-1 and J is TRBJ2-6; D ambiguous. The CDR3 sequence is 14 residues long. CDR1 and CDR2 from the germline V gene are DFQATT and SNEGSKA (reference sequence). The V gene lost 1 base and the J gene lost 1 base, with 5 bases spanning the gap. CDR3: CSARVESGANVLTF. CDR3 nucleotides: TGCAGTGCTAGAGTGGAGTCTGGGGCCAACGTCCTGACTTTC.

This clonotype has ten or more counts. The V gene is TRBV10-3, the J gene TRBJ2-2; D is ambiguous. Germline assignment: CDR1 ENHRY and CDR2 SYGVKD. The V end lost 3 bases, the J end lost 6 bases, and 2 bases lay between the germline ends. The CDR3 extends over 11 amino acids. In DNA, the CDR3 is TGTGCCATCAGTGATCCCGGGGAGCTGTTTTTT. Amino acid sequence: CAISDPGELFF.

At least ten counts were recorded for this clonotype. The chain employs TRBV18 and TRBJ2-1, with D possibly called TRBD1 or TRBD2 (5 bases each). The germline V and J ends were trimmed by 8 bases and 5 bases, with 16 bases remaining between them. The germline CDR1 and CDR2 sequences are KGHSH and LQKENI. CDR3 length equals 14 residues. The CDR3 DNA sequence: TGTGCCAGCGGAAACCGGGACGGTAACAATGAGCAGTTCTTC. Protein: CASGNRDGNNEQFF. Filled out from reference TRBV18 and TRBJ2-1, the complete variable domain reads NAGVMQNPRHLVRRRGQEARLRCSPMKGHSHVYWYRQLPEEGLKFMVYLQKENIIDESGMPKERFSAEFPKEGPSILRIQQVVRGDSAAYFCASGNRDGNNEQFFGPGTRLTVL.

The sample holds many counts of this clonotype. CDR3 nucleotides: TGCGCCAGCAGTGGCGGGGACAGATTATTGGAGACCCAGTACTTC. The encoded protein is CASSGGDRLLETQYF. The chain couples TRBV5-1 to TRBJ2-5; weak D call: TRBD1 (7 bases). Germline V gene data show CDR1 as SGHRS and CDR2 as YFSETQ. Deletions cut 5 bases from V and 5 bases from J, with 19 bases between. This CDR3 is built from 15 residues. The complete variable domain, with remaining parts taken from reference TRBV5-1 and TRBJ2-5, reads KAGVTQTPRYLIKTRGQQVTLSCSPISGHRSVSWYQQTPGQGLQFLFEYFSETQRNKGNFPGRFSGRQFSNSRSEMNVSTLELGDSALYLCASSGGDRLLETQYFGPGTRLLVL.

This clonotype was recorded at least ten times. The chain joins TRBV25-1 to TRBJ2-3; D uncertain. Deletions cut 8 bases from V and 2 bases from J, with 11 bases between. The CDR3 consists of 13 residues. CDR1 and CDR2 (germline): MGHDK, SYGVNS. The CDR3 region is CASSTPPTDTQYF. For the CDR3, the DNA is TGTGCCAGCTCGACCCCTCCCACAGATACGCAGTATTTT.

This clonotype showed up many times. This sequence joins TRBV28 and TRBJ2-7, with a possible D match to TRBD2 (5 bases). Trimming took off 6 bases at V and 4 bases at J, with 10 bases between the two ends. This CDR3 is 12 amino acids long. Germline values: CDR1 MDHEN, CDR2 SYDVKM. CDR3 DNA: TGTGCCAGCAGCTTTCGAGGGTACGAGCAGTACTTC. It yields the protein CASSFRGYEQYF.

The rearrangement joins TRBV5-6 to TRBJ1-5; D gene uncertain. Trimming left V 0 bases short and J 4 bases short, with 8 bases between. The CDR3 is made up of 14 amino acids. The germline CDR1 and CDR2 sequences are SGHDT and YYEEEE. CDR3 residues: CASSLASRNQPQHF. As DNA, the CDR3 is TGTGCCAGCAGCTTGGCCTCCCGAAATCAGCCCCAGCATTTT.

This clonotype was observed many times. The J gene is TRBJ2-3, the V gene TRBV10-3, with D unclear. Germline V gene sequence: CDR1 ENHRY, CDR2 SYGVKD. The ends were cut back, 6 bases at V and 3 bases at J, with 4 bases in the middle. This CDR3 is built from 11 residues. The CDR3, as DNA: TGTGCCATCAGGGGGACAGATACGCAGTATTTT. It specifies CAIRGTDTQYF.

This clonotype was seen many times. The chain has TRBV4-3 and TRBJ2-7, with TRBD1 matching 10 bases. The CDR3 is 15 residues long. Germline V gene lookup returns CDR1 LGHNA and CDR2 YSLEER. The trim removed 3 bases at V and 2 bases at J, leaving 4 bases unmatched. The CDR3 region has the DNA TGCGCCAGCAGCCACACCGGGACAGGGGCCTACGAGCAGTACTTC. Its translation is CASSHTGTGAYEQYF.

This clonotype was seen repeatedly, ten times or more. The genes are TRBV9 and TRBJ2-7; no reliable D call. The CDR3 runs to 14 residues. CDR1 is SGDLS and CDR2 is YYNGEE in the germline V gene. The V gene lost 1 base and the J gene lost 9 bases, with 17 bases spanning the gap. DNA of the CDR3: TGTGCCAGCAGCGTATCCTGGACCGATGGGGTGCAGTACTTC. Residues: CASSVSWTDGVQYF.

This clonotype was found many times. V usage is TRBV21-1 and J usage is TRBJ1-2. TRBV21-1 is listed as a pseudogene. This CDR3 is 14 amino acids long. CDR3 bases: TGTGCCAGCAAAAGTCTTCGGGTTCCCTATGGCTACACCTTC. The encoded protein is CASKSLRVPYGYTF.

This clonotype was seen a handful of times. The rearrangement uses TRBV25-1 and TRBJ2-5; 8 nucleotides line up with TRBD1. The CDR3 consists of 14 residues. Germline V gene sequence: CDR1 MGHDK, CDR2 SYGVNS. The V and J ends lost 2 bases and 7 bases, in that order; junction bases with no gene match: 6. CDR3: CASSEQGAGWTQYF. CDR3 DNA sequence: TGTGCCAGCAGTGAACAGGGGGCCGGGTGGACCCAGTACTTC.